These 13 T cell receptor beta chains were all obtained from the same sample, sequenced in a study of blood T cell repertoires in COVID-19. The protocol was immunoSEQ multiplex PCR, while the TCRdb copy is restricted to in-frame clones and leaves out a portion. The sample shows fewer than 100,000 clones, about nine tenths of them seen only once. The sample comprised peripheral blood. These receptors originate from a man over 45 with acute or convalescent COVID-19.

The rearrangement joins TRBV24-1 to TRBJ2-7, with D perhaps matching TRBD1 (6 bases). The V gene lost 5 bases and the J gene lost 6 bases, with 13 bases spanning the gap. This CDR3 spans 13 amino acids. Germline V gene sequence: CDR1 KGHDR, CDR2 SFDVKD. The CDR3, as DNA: TGTGCCACCAGTGCTGTCGAAGGGGGCGAGCAGTACTTC. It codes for CATSAVEGGEQYF.

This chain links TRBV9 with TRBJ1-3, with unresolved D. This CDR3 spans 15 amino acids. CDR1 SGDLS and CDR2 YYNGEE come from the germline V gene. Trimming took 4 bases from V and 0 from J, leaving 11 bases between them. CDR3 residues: CASSPALASGNTIYF. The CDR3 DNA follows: TGTGCCAGCAGCCCCGCCTTGGCCTCTGGAAACACCATATATTTT.

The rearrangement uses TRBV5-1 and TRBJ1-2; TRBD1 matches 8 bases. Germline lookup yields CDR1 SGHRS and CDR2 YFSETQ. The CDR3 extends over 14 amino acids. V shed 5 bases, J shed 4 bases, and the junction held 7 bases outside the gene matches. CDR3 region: CASSGQGAGYGYTF. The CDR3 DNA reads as TGCGCCAGCAGTGGGCAGGGGGCTGGCTATGGCTACACCTTC.

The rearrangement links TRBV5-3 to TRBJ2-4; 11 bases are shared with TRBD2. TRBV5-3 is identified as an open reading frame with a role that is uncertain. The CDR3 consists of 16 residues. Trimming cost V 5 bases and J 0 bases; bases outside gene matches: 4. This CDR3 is CARRGTSGRAKNIQYF. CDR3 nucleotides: TGTGCCAGAAGGGGGACTAGCGGAAGAGCCAAAAACATTCAGTACTTC.

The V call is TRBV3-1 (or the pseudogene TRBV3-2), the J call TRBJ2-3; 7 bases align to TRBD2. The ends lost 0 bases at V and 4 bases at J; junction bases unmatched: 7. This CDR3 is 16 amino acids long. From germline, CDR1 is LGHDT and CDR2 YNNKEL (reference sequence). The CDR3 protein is CASSQEPGRRADTQYF. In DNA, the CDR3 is TGTGCCAGCAGCCAAGAACCCGGGAGGAGGGCAGATACGCAGTATTTT.

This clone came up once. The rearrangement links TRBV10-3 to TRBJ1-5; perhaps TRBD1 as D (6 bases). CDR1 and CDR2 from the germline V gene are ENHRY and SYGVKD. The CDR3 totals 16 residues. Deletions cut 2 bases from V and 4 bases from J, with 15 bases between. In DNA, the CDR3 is TGTGCCATCAGTGAGGTCCGTGGGGGCCCTAATCAGCCCCAGCATTTT. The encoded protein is CAISEVRGGPNQPQHF.

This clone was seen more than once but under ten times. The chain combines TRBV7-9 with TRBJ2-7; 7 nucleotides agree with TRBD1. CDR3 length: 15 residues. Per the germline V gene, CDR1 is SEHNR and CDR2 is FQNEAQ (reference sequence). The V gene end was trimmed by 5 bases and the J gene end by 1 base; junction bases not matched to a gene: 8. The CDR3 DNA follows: TGTGCCAGCAGCCCCTCAGGGGGTGATTCCTACGAGCAGTACTTC. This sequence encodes CASSPSGGDSYEQYF.

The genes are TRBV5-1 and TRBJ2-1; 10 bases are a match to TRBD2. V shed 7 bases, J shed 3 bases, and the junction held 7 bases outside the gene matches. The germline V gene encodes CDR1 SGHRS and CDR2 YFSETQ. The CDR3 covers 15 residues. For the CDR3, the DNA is TGCGCCAGCTCTAGCGGGAGAAAGGGCTACAATGAGCAGTTCTTC. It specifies CASSSGRKGYNEQFF.

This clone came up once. In nucleotides, the CDR3 is TGTGCCAGCAGTCGAACAACAGGGTTGTACCAAGAGACCCAGTACTTC. Translated, it gives CASSRTTGLYQETQYF. The rearrangement links TRBV27 to TRBJ2-5; D is perhaps TRBD1 (6 bases). The V end lost 5 bases, the J end lost 0 bases, and 16 bases lay between the germline ends. Germline-derived CDR1 and CDR2 are MNHEY and SMNVEV (reference sequence). CDR3 length: 16 residues.

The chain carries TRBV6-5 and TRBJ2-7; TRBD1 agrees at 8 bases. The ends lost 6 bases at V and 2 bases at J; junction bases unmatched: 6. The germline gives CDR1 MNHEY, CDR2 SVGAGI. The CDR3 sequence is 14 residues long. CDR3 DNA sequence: TGTGCCAGCAGAATAGGACAGGGCACCTACGAGCAGTACTTC. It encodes CASRIGQGTYEQYF.

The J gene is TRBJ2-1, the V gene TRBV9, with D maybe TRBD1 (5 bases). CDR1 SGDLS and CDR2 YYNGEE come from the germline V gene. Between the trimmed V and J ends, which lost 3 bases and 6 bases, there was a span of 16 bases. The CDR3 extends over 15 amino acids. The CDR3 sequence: CASSGVAGQGNEQFF. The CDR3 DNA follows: TGTGCCAGCAGCGGTGTGGCAGGGCAAGGCAATGAGCAGTTCTTC.

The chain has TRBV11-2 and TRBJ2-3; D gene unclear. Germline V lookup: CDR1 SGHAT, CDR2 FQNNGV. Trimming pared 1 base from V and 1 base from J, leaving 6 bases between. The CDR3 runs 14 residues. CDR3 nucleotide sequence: TGTGCCAGCAGCTTAGCCCCGGGCACAGATACGCAGTATTTT. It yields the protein CASSLAPGTDTQYF.

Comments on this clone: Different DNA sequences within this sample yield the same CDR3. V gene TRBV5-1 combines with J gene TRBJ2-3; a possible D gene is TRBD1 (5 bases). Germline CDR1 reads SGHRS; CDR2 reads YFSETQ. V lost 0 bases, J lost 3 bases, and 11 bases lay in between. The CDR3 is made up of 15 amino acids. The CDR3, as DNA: TGCGCCAGCAGCTTGGGGGCCAGGGAAACAGATACGCAGTATTTT. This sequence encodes CASSLGARETDTQYF.